Listed below are T cell receptor beta chains from one sample, sequenced in a study of T cell responses to AZD1222 COVID-19 vaccine. TCRdb keeps only in-frame clones here, not all; method: immunoSEQ multiplex PCR. The profile shows over 120,000 clones, roughly 92% of them singletons. Material: peripheral blood, obtained on day 0 of AZD1222 vaccination. The receptors were sampled from an adult in good health. Each CDR3 is given with its conserved first and last residue. The order of the fields is V gene, D gene, J gene, clone size, CDR3 protein, CDR3 DNA. D genes are given only for firm matches. A row's size may be missing; if present it is once, few, many or a size class.

v_gene: TRBV4-1; d_gene: NA; j_gene: TRBJ1-5; abundance: NA; CDR3aa: CASSQAFRPRSPQPQHF; CDR3nt: TGCGCCAGCAGCCAAGCTTTTAGGCCGAGGTCACCTCAGCCCCAGCATTTT
v_gene: TRBV11-1; d_gene: NA; j_gene: TRBJ1-6; abundance: NA; CDR3aa: CASSLGGQNSPLHF; CDR3nt: TGTGCCAGCAGCCTAGGAGGACAGAATTCACCCCTCCACTTT
v_gene: TRBV19; d_gene: NA; j_gene: TRBJ1-3; abundance: once; CDR3aa: CASSSDGRRAGTIYF; CDR3nt: TGTGCCAGTAGTAGTGATGGCCGGCGAGCGGGCACCATATATTTT
v_gene: TRBV12-3/TRBV12-4; d_gene: NA; j_gene: TRBJ1-1; abundance: NA; CDR3aa: CASSLMGDTEAFF; CDR3nt: TGTGCCAGCAGTTTGATGGGGGACACTGAAGCTTTCTTT
v_gene: TRBV28; d_gene: TRBD2; j_gene: TRBJ2-7; abundance: NA; CDR3aa: CAGSSGRSYEQYF; CDR3nt: TGTGCCGGCAGTAGCGGGAGATCCTACGAGCAGTACTTC
v_gene: TRBV29-1; d_gene: NA; j_gene: TRBJ2-5; abundance: few; CDR3aa: CSVAPLTGQETQYF; CDR3nt: TGCAGCGTTGCCCCCTTGACGGGACAAGAGACCCAGTACTTC
v_gene: TRBV5-1; d_gene: NA; j_gene: TRBJ1-2; abundance: few; CDR3aa: CASSFDVAYGYTF; CDR3nt: TGCGCCAGCAGCTTCGACGTAGCTTATGGCTACACCTTC
v_gene: TRBV10-1; d_gene: TRBD2; j_gene: TRBJ2-3; abundance: NA; CDR3aa: CASRSGRGGDTQYF; CDR3nt: TGCGCCAGCAGGTCGGGACGGGGGGGAGATACGCAGTATTTT
v_gene: TRBV30; d_gene: TRBD2; j_gene: TRBJ2-7; abundance: NA; CDR3aa: CACLLAGHEQYF; CDR3nt: TGTGCCTGCTTACTAGCGGGACACGAGCAGTACTTC
v_gene: TRBV24-1; d_gene: TRBD2; j_gene: TRBJ2-2; abundance: NA; CDR3aa: CATSTGGEAGELFF; CDR3nt: TGTGCCACCAGTACGGGAGGGGAGGCCGGGGAGCTGTTTTTT
v_gene: TRBV28; d_gene: TRBD1; j_gene: TRBJ1-2; abundance: NA; CDR3aa: CASSSRGLVYGYTF; CDR3nt: TGTGCCAGCAGTAGCAGGGGGCTGGTCTATGGCTACACCTTC
v_gene: TRBV6-1; d_gene: NA; j_gene: TRBJ1-5; abundance: NA; CDR3aa: CASSERTNQPQHF; CDR3nt: TGTGCCAGCAGTGAACGGACCAATCAGCCCCAGCATTTT
v_gene: TRBV12-3/TRBV12-4; d_gene: NA; j_gene: TRBJ2-5; abundance: NA; CDR3aa: CASSVSFGETQYF; CDR3nt: TGTGCCAGCAGCGTTTCGTTCGGGGAGACCCAGTACTTC
v_gene: TRBV5-4; d_gene: NA; j_gene: TRBJ2-3; abundance: NA; CDR3aa: CASSLGGRGLTDTQYF; CDR3nt: TGTGCCAGCAGCTTGGGGGGCAGGGGTTTGACAGATACGCAGTATTTT
v_gene: TRBV9; d_gene: NA; j_gene: TRBJ1-2; abundance: NA; CDR3aa: CASSVGVSNYGYTF; CDR3nt: TGTGCCAGCAGCGTAGGGGTATCTAACTATGGCTACACCTTC
v_gene: TRBV6-5; d_gene: TRBD1; j_gene: TRBJ2-7; abundance: NA; CDR3aa: CASARDRAYEQYF; CDR3nt: TGTGCCAGCGCCCGGGACAGGGCCTACGAGCAGTACTTC